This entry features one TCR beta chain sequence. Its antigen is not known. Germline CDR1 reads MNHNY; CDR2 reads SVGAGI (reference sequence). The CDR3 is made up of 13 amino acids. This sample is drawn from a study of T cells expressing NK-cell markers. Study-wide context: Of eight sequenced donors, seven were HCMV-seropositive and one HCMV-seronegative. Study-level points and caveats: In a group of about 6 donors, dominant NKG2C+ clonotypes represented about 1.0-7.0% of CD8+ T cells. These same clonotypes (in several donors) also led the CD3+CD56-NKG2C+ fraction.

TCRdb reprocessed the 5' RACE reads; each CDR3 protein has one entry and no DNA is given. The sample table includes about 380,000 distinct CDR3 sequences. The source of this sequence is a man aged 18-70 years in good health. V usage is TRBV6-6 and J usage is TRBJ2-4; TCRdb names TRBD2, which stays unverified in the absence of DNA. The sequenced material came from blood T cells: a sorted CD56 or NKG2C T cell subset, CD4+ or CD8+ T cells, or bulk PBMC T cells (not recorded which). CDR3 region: CASNLAGENIQYF.